Listed below are T cell receptor beta chains from one sample, sequenced in a study of shared clonotypes between healthy human individuals. Assay used: immunoSEQ multiplex PCR; TCRdb lists only in-frame clones, some missing. The sample includes millions of clones, less than 95% of them seen just once. The source material was naive CD8+ T cells sorted from blood. The receptors were gathered from a man between 18 and 35 years old in good health. Each CDR3 is given with its conserved first and last residue. A D gene is named only where the DNA matches it firmly. Not every row has a clone size; where given, it reads once, few, many or a size class.

clone_size | j_call | v_call | d_call | cdr3_nt | cdr3_aa
NA | TRBJ2-3 | TRBV4-3 | NA | TGCGCCAGCAGCCAATTGAGGGGGAGTGTGACAGATACGCAGTATTTT | CASSQLRGSVTDTQYF
NA | TRBJ1-6 | TRBV9 | NA | TGTGCCAGCAGCGTAACGGATTATGGGGGGACAAAGAATTATAATTCACCCCTCCACTTT | CASSVTDYGGTKNYNSPLHF
NA | TRBJ1-5 | TRBV7-2 | NA | TGTGCCAGCAGCTTACTTGCAGGAGGAGGCAATCAGCCCCAGCATTTT | CASSLLAGGGNQPQHF
NA | TRBJ2-2 | TRBV7-6 | TRBD2 | TGTGCCAGCAGCCCGGGGAGCGGGGGGCCGTCCGGCGGGGAGCTGTTTTTT | CASSPGSGGPSGGELFF
NA | TRBJ1-1 | TRBV9 | NA | TGTGCCAGCAGCGTAGCCGGTTCGGGAACTGAAGCTTTCTTT | CASSVAGSGTEAFF
NA | TRBJ1-1 | TRBV4-1 | NA | TGCGCCAGCACGCCGATAGAGGGGCTCACTGAAGCTTTCTTT | CASTPIEGLTEAFF
NA | TRBJ2-3 | TRBV4-2 | NA | TGTGCCAGCAGCCAAGGTCTAGGGGCGGATACGCAGTATTTT | CASSQGLGADTQYF
NA | TRBJ1-5 | TRBV28 | TRBD1 | TGTGCCAGCAGTTTTGACAGGGGGCCGGTTCAGCCCCAGCATTTT | CASSFDRGPVQPQHF
NA | TRBJ2-5 | TRBV13 | TRBD2 | TGTGCCAGCAGCCCCTCGCTTTGGGGGGGGGAGTTACGGACCCAGTACTTC | CASSPSLWGGELRTQYF
NA | TRBJ2-4 | TRBV6-5 | TRBD1 | TGTGCCAGCAGTTATGACAGGGCGAACATTCAGTACTTC | CASSYDRANIQYF
NA | TRBJ2-2 | TRBV5-1 | NA | TGCGCCAGCAGCAAAAGGGACGGTGGTATTACCGGGGAGCTGTTTTTT | CASSKRDGGITGELFF
NA | TRBJ2-7 | TRBV13 | TRBD1 | TGTGCCAGCAACCGGGGACAGGGGCCATACGAGCAGTACTTC | CASNRGQGPYEQYF
NA | TRBJ2-5 | TRBV2 | TRBD1 | TGTGCCACCCAGGGACAGGGGGCGGAGACCCAGTACTTC | CATQGQGAETQYF
once | TRBJ1-5 | TRBV9 | TRBD1 | TGTGCCAGCAGCGACGGGACAGGGAATCAGCCCCAGCATTTT | CASSDGTGNQPQHF